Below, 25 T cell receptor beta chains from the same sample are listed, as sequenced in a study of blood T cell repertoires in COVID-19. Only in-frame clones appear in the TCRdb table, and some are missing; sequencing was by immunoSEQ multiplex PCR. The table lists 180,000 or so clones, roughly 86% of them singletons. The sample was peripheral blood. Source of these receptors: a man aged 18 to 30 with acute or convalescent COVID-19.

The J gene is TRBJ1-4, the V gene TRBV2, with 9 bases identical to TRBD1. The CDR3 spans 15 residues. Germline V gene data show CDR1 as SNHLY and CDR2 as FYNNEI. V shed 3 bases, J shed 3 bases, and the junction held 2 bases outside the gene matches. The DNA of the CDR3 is TGTGCCAGCAGTGAGGGACAGGGTCCTAATGAAAAACTGTTTTTT. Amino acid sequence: CASSEGQGPNEKLFF. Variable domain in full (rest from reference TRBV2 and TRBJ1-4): EPEVTQTPSHQVTQMGQEVILRCVPISNHLYFYWYRQILGQKVEFLVSFYNNEISEKSEIFDDQFSVERPDGSNFTLKIRSTKLEDSAMYFCASSEGQGPNEKLFFGSGTQLSVL.

The CDR3 bases are TGTGCCACCAGTGACCCAGTCAGGGAAAAGGGCAATGAGCAGTTCTTC. Its protein product is CATSDPVREKGNEQFF. V usage is TRBV24-1 and J usage is TRBJ2-1; TRBD1 might be the D (5 bases). Germline V CDR1 and CDR2: KGHDR, SFDVKD. Trimming removed 4 bases from V and 6 bases from J, with 18 bases in between. CDR3 size: 16 residues.

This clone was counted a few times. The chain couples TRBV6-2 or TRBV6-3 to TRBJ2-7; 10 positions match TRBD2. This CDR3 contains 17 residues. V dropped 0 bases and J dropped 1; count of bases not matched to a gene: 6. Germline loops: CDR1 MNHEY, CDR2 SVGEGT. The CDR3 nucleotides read TGTGCCAGCAGTTACTCGATCTGGACTAGCGGATCCTACGAGCAGTACTTC. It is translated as CASSYSIWTSGSYEQYF.

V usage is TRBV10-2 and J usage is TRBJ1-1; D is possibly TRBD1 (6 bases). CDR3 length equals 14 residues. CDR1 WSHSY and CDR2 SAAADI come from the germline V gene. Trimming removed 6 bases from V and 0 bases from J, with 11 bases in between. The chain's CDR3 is CASRDRLMNTEAFF. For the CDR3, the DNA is TGCGCCAGCAGGGACAGACTCATGAACACTGAAGCTTTCTTT.

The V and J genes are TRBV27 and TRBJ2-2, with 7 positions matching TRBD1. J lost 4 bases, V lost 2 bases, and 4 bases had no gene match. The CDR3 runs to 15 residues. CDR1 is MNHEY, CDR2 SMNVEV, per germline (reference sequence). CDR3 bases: TGTGCCAGCAGTTTAAGGCCAGGGGGCACCGGGGAGCTGTTTTTT. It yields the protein CASSLRPGGTGELFF.

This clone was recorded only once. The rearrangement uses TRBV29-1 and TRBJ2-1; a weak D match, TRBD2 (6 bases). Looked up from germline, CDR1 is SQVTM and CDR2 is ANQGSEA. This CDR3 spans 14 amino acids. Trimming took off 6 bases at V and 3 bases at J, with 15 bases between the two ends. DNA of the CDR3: TGCAGCGTCGACCGGGACTCCGGCTACAATGAGCAGTTCTTC. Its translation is CSVDRDSGYNEQFF.

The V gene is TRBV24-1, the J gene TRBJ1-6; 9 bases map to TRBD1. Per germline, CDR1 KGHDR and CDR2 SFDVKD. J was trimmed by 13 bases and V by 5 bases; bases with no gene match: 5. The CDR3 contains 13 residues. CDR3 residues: CATSVGQGSPLHF. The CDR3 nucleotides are TGTGCCACCAGTGTGGGACAGGGAAGTCCCCTCCACTTT.

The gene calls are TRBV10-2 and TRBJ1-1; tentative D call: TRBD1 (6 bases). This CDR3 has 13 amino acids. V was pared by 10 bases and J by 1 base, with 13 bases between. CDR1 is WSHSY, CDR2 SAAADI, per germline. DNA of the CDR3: TGCGCCACGGGACATTCTGGGAACACTGAAGCTTTCTTT. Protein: CATGHSGNTEAFF.

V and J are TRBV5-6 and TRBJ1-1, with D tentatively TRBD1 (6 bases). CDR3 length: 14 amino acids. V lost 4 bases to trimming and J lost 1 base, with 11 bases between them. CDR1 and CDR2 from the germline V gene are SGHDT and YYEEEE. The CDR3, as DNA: TGTGCCAGCAGCATAGGGGACAAGAACACTGAAGCTTTCTTT. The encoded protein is CASSIGDKNTEAFF.

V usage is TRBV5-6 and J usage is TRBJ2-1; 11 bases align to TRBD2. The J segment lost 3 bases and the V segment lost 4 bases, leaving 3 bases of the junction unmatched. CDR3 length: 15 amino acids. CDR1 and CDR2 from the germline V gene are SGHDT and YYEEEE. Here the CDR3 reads CASSPLAGVYNEQFF. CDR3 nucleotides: TGTGCCAGCAGCCCACTAGCGGGAGTCTACAATGAGCAGTTCTTC.

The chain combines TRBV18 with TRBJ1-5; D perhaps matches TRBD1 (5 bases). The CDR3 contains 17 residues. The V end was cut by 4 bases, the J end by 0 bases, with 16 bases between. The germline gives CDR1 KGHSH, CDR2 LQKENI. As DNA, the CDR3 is TGTGCCAGCTCACTTACCAGACAGCAGAATAGCAATCAGCCCCAGCATTTT. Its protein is CASSLTRQQNSNQPQHF. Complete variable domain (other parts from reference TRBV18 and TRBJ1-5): NAGVMQNPRHLVRRRGQEARLRCSPMKGHSHVYWYRQLPEEGLKFMVYLQKENIIDESGMPKERFSAEFPKEGPSILRIQQVVRGDSAAYFCASSLTRQQNSNQPQHFGDGTRLSIL.

CDR3 in DNA: TGTGCCAGCAGTTTAGGTACAGGGTTCGGCTACACCTTC. It yields the protein CASSLGTGFGYTF. The chain has TRBV12-3 or TRBV12-4 and TRBJ1-2; the D gene is possibly TRBD1 (6 bases). V gave up 1 base and J gave up 8 bases, with 11 bases separating them. This CDR3 region has 13 residues.

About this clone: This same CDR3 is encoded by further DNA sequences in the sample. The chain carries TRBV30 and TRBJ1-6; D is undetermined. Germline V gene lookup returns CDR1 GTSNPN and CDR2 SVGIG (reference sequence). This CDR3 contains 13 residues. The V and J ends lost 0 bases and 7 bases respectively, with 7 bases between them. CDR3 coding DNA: TGTGCCTGGAGTGTACGTGGCAATTCACCCCTCCACTTT. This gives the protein CAWSVRGNSPLHF.

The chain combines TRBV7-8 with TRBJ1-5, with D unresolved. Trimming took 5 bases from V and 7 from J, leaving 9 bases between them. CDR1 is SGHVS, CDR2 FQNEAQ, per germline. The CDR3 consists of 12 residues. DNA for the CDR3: TGTGCCAGCAGCCGAACGGGACAGCCCCAGCATTTT. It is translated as CASSRTGQPQHF.

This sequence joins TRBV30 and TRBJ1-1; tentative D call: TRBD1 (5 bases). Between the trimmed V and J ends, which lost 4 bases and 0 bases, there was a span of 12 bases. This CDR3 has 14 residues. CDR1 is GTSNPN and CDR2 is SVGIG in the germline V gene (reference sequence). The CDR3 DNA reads TGTGCCTGGAATACCAAGGGGATGAACACTGAAGCTTTCTTT. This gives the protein CAWNTKGMNTEAFF.

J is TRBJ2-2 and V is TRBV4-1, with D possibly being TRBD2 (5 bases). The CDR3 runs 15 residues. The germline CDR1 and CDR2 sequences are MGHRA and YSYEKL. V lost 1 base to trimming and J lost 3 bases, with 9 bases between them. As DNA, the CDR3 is TGCGCCAGCAGCCAAGGAGGCGGGTACACCGGGGAGCTGTTTTTT. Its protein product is CASSQGGGYTGELFF.

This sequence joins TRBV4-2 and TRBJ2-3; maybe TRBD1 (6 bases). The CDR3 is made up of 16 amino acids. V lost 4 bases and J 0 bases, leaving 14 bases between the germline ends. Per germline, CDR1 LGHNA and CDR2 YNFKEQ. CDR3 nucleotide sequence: TGTGCCAGCAGCCGCTCGGGACACCAAAGCACAGATACGCAGTATTTT. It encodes CASSRSGHQSTDTQYF.

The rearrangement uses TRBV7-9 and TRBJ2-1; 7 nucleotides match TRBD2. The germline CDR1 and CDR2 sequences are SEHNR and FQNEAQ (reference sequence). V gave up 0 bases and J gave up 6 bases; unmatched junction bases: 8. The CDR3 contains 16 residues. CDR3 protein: CASSLATSALVNEQFF. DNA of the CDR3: TGTGCCAGCAGCTTAGCAACTAGCGCCCTAGTCAATGAGCAGTTCTTC.

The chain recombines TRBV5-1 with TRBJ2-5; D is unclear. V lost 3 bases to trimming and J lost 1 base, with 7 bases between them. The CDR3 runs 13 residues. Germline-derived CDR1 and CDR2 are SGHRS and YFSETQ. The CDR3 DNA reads TGCGCCAGCAGCTCCCGACTCCAAGAGACCCAGTACTTC. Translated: CASSSRLQETQYF.

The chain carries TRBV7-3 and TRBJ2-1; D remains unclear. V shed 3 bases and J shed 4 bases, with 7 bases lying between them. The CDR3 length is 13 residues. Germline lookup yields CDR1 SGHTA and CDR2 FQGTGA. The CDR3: CASSFGGYNEQFF. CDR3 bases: TGTGCCAGCAGCTTCGGTGGTTACAATGAGCAGTTCTTC.

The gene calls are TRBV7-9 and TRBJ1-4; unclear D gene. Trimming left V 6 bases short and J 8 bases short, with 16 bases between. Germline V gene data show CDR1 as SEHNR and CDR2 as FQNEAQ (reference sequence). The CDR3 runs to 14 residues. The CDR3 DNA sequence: TGTGCCAGCAGAGGAGGAGCTCTAAGCGAAAAACTGTTTTTT. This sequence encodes CASRGGALSEKLFF. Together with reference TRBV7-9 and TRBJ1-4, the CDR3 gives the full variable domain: DTGVSQNPRHKITKRGQNVTFRCDPISEHNRLYWYRQTLGQGPEFLTYFQNEAQLEKSRLLSDRFSAERPKGSFSTLEIQRTEQGDSAMYLCASRGGALSEKLFFGSGTQLSVL.

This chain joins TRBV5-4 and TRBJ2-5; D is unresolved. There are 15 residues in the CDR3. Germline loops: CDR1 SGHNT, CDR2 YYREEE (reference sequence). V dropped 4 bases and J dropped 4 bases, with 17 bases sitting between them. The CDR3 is CASSTDDGFLETQYF. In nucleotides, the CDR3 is TGTGCCAGCAGCACCGATGACGGGTTTTTAGAGACCCAGTACTTC.

CDR3 DNA sequence: TGTGCCAGCAATGTCGATAGCTCCTACGAGCAGTACTTC. This encodes CASNVDSSYEQYF. The chain joins TRBV6-5 to TRBJ2-7, with D unclear. CDR1 is MNHEY and CDR2 is SVGAGI in the germline V gene. Trimming took 7 bases from V and 0 from J, leaving 10 bases between them. The CDR3 loop spans 13 amino acids.

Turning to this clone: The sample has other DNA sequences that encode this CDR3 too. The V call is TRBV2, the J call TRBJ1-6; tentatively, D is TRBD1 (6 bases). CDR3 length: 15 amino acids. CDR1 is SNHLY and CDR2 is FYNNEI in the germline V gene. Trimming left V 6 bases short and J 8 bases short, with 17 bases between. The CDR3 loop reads CASRDGQLMDSPLHF. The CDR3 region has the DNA TGTGCCAGCAGAGATGGACAGTTAATGGATTCACCCCTCCACTTT.

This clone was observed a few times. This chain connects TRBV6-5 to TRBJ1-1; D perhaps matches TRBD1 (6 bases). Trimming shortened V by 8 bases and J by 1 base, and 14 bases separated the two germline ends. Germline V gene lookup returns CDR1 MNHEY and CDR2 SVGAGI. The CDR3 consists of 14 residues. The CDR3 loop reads CASDRTQGNTEAFF. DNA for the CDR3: TGTGCCAGCGACAGGACACAGGGGAACACTGAAGCTTTCTTT.